This section outlines one T cell receptor beta chain sequence together with its context. This table comes from immunoSEQ multiplex PCR, and its TCRdb copy is limited to in-frame clones, with some not included. The table has about 200,000 clones, almost 90% seen once. The CDR3 extends over 15 amino acids. After removal of 2 bases from V and 10 bases from J, the junction contained 6 bases not matched to a gene. Germline V gene sequence: CDR1 MNHEY, CDR2 SVGAGI. The data belong to a study of blood T cell repertoires in COVID-19. This clonotype originated in a man in his fifties with acute or convalescent COVID-19. The gene calls are TRBV6-5 and TRBJ1-6, with 9 bases matching TRBD1. Specimen: peripheral blood. The CDR3 DNA reads as TGTGCCAGCAGTTACGTGGGACAGGGCGGATCACCCCTCCACTTT. This encodes CASSYVGQGGSPLHF.